Reported below is one T cell receptor beta chain. The antigen remains unidentified. These data come from a study of T cell responses to AZD1222 COVID-19 vaccine. Findings of the study overall: With dominance at 160-218 and 743-854, vaccine-associated CD4 TCRs spanned spike.

This CDR3 has 13 residues. Trimming shortened V by 6 bases and J by 7 bases, and 10 bases separated the two germline ends. CDR1 and CDR2 (germline): LNHNV, YYDKDF (reference sequence). Clones were read by immunoSEQ multiplex PCR, and TCRdb kept only the in-frame ones, dropping some. The sample lists some 150,000 clones, 70% to 90% occurring once. The origin of this receptor is an adult in good health. The sample here was peripheral blood, taken on day 0 of AZD1222 vaccination. The gene calls are TRBV15 and TRBJ1-6, with D perhaps matching TRBD1 (6 bases). In DNA form, the CDR3 reads TGTGCCACCAGTGGGACACTCAATTCACCCCTCCACTTT. Translated, it gives CATSGTLNSPLHF.